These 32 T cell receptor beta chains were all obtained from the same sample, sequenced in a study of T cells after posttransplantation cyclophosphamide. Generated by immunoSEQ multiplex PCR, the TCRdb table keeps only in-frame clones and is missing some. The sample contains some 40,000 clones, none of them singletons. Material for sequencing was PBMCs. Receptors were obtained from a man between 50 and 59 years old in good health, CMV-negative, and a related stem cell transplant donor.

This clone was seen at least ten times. This CDR3 is CASSLGRGDSYEQYF. CDR3 DNA: TGCGCCAGCAGCTTGGGCCGCGGAGACTCCTACGAGCAGTACTTC. This chain joins TRBV5-1 and TRBJ2-7; D unresolved. This CDR3 region has 15 residues. Trimming took 0 bases from V and 0 from J, leaving 10 bases between them. Germline lookup yields CDR1 SGHRS and CDR2 YFSETQ. Looking up the rest from reference TRBV5-1 and TRBJ2-7 gives the full variable domain: KAGVTQTPRYLIKTRGQQVTLSCSPISGHRSVSWYQQTPGQGLQFLFEYFSETQRNKGNFPGRFSGRQFSNSRSEMNVSTLELGDSALYLCASSLGRGDSYEQYFGPGTRLTVT.

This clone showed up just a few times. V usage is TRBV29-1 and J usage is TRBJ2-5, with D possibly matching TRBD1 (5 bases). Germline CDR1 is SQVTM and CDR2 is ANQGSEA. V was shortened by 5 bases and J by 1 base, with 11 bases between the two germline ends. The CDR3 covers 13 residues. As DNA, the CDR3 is TGCAGCGTTCATCCCCAGGGCCAAGAGACCCAGTACTTC. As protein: CSVHPQGQETQYF.

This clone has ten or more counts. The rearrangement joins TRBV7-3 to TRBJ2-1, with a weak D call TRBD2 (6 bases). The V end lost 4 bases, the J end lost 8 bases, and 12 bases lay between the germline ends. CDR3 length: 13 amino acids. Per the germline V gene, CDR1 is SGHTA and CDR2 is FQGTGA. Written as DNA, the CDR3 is TGTGCCAGCAGCTCCATACTAGCTGATGAGCAGTTCTTC. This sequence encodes CASSSILADEQFF.

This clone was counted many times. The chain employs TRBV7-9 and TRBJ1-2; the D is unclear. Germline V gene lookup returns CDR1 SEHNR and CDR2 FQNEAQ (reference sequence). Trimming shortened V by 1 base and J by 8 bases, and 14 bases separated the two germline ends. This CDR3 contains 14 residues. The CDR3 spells CASSLGGTKFGYTF. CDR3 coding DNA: TGTGCCAGCAGCTTAGGTGGCACCAAATTCGGCTACACCTTC.

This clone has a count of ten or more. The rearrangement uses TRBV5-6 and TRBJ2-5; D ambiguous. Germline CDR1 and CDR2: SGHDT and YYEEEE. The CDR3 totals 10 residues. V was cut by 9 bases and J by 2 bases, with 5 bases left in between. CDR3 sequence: CATQQETQYF. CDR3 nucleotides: TGTGCCACCCAGCAAGAGACCCAGTACTTC.

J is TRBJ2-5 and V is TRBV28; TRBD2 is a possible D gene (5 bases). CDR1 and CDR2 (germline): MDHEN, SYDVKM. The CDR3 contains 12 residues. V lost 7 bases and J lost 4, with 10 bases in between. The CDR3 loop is CASNLAGETQYF. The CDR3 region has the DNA TGTGCCAGCAATCTCGCGGGAGAGACCCAGTACTTC.

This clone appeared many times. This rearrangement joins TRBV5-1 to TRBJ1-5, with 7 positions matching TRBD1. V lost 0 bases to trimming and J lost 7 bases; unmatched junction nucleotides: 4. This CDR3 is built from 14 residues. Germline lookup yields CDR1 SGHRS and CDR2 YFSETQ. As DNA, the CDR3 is TGCGCCAGCAGCTTGGGGGACAGTTACCAGCCCCAGCATTTT. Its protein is CASSLGDSYQPQHF.

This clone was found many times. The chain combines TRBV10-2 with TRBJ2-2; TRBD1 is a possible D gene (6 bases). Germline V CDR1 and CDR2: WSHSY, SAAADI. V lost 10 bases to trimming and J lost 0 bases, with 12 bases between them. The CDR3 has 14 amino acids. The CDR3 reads CATVGAANTGELFF. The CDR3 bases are TGCGCCACTGTGGGGGCCGCGAACACCGGGGAGCTGTTTTTT.

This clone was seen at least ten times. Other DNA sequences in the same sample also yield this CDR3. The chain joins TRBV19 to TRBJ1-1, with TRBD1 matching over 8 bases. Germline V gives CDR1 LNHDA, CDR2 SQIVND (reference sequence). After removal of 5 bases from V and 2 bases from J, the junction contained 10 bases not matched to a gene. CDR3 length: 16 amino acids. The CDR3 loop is CASSRRTGTVNTEAFF. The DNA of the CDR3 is TGTGCCAGTAGTCGTCGGACAGGGACGGTAAACACTGAAGCTTTCTTT.

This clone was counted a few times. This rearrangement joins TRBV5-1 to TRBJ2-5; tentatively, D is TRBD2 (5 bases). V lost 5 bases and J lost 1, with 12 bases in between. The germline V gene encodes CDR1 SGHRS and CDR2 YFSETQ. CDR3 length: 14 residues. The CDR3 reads CASSPTSTQETQYF. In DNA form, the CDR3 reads TGCGCCAGCAGTCCAACTAGTACCCAAGAGACCCAGTACTTC.

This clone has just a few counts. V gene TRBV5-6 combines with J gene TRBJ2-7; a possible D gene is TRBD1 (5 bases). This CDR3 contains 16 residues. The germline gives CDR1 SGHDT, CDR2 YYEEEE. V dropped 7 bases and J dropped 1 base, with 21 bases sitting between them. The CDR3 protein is CASQNLWGLSSYEQYF. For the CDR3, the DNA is TGTGCCAGCCAAAATTTGTGGGGCCTATCGTCCTACGAGCAGTACTTC.

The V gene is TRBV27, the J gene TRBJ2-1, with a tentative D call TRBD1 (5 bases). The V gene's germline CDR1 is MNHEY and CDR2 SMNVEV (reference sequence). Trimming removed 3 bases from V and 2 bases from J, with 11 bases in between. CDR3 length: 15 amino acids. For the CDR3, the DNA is TGTGCCAGCAGTTTTTATTCAGGGACCTACAATGAGCAGTTCTTC. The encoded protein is CASSFYSGTYNEQFF.

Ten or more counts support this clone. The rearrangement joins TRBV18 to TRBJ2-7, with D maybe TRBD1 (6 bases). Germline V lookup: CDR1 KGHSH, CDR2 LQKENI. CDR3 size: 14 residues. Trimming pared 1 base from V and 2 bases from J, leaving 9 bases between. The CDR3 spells CASSPRDTTYEQYF. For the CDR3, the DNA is TGTGCCAGCTCACCACGGGACACGACCTACGAGCAGTACTTC.

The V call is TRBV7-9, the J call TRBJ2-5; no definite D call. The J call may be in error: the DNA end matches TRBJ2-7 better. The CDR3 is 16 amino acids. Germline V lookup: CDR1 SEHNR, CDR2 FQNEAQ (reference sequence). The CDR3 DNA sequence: TGTGCCAGCAGCTCACGGCAACGGAGCCTAATCTACGAGCAGTACTTC. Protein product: CASSSRQRSLIYEQYF.

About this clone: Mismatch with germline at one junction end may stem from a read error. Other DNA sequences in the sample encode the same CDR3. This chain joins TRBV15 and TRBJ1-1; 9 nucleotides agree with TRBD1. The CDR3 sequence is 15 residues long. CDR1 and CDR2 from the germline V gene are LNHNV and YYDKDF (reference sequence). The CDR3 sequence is CATSRDTGTGIEAFF. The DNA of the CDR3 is TGTGCCACTAGCAGAGATACCGGGACAGGGATTGAAGCTTTCTTT.

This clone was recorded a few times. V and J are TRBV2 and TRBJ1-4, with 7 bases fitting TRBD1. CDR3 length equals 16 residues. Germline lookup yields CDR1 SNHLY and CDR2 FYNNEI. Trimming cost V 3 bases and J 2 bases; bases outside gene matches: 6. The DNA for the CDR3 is TGTGCCAGCAGTGAGAGGCAGGGGGTTACTAATGAAAAACTGTTTTTT. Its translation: CASSERQGVTNEKLFF. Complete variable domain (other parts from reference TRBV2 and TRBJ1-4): EPEVTQTPSHQVTQMGQEVILRCVPISNHLYFYWYRQILGQKVEFLVSFYNNEISEKSEIFDDQFSVERPDGSNFTLKIRSTKLEDSAMYFCASSERQGVTNEKLFFGSGTQLSVL.

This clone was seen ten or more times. CDR3 nucleotide sequence: TGCGCCAGCAGTGACCACAGGTCTTTCTCTGGAAACACCATATATTTT. Its protein product is CASSDHRSFSGNTIYF. This rearrangement joins TRBV10-2 to TRBJ1-3, with a weak D call TRBD1 (5 bases). Germline V gene data show CDR1 as WSHSY and CDR2 as SAAADI. V was cut by 3 bases and J by 0 bases, with 12 bases left in between. This CDR3 is built from 16 residues.

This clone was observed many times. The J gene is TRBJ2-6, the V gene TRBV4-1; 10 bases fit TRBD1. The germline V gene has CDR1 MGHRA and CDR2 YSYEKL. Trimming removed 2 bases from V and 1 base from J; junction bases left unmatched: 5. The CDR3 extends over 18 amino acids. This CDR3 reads CASSQRTGGTSGANVLTF. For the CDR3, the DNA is TGCGCCAGCAGCCAAAGGACAGGGGGGACGTCTGGGGCCAACGTCCTGACTTTC.

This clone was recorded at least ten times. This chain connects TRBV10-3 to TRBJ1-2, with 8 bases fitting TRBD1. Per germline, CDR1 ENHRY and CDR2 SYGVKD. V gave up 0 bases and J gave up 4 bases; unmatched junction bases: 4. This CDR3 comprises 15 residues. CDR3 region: CAISESGTGGYGYTF. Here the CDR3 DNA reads TGTGCCATCAGTGAGTCGGGAACAGGGGGCTATGGCTACACCTTC.

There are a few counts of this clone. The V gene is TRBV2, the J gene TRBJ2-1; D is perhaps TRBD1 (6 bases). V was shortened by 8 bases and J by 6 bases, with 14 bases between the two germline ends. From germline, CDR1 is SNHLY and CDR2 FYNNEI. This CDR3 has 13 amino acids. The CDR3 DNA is TGTGCCAGCCAGGGGACCACATTCAATGAGCAGTTCTTC. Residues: CASQGTTFNEQFF.

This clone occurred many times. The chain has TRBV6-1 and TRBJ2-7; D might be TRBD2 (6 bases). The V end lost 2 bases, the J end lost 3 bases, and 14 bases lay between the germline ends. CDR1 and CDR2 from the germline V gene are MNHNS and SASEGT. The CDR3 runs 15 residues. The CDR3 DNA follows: TGTGCCAGCAGTGAATCCTCCGGGACTTACTACGAGCAGTACTTC. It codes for CASSESSGTYYEQYF.

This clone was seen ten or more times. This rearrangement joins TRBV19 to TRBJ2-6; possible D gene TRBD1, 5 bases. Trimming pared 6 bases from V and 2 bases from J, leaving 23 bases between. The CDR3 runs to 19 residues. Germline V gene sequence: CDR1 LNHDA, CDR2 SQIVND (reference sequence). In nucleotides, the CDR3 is TGTGCCAGTAGCCCCAGGGTCTCTTCCGACCGGGCTGGGGCCAACGTCCTGACTTTC. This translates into CASSPRVSSDRAGANVLTF.

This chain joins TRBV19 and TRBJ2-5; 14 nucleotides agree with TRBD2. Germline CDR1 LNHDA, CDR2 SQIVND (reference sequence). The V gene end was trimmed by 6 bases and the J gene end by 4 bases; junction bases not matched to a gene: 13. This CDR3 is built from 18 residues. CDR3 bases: TGTGCCAGTAGCAGAAGGACTAGCGGGAGGAGGGTCGGAGAGACCCAGTACTTC. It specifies CASSRRTSGRRVGETQYF.

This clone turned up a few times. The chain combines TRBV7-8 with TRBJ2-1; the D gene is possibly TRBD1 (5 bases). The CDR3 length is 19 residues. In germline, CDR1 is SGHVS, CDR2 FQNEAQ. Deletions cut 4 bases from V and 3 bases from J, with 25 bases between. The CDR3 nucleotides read TGTGCCAGCAGCTCAAGGTCGACGATTTTCCAAAGGGGCTACAATGAGCAGTTCTTC. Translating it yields CASSSRSTIFQRGYNEQFF. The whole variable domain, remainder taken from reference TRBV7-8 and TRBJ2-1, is GAGVSQSPRYKVAKRGQDVALRCDPISGHVSLFWYQQALGQGPEFLTYFQNEAQLDKSGLPSDRFFAERPEGSVSTLKIQRTQQEDSAVYLCASSSRSTIFQRGYNEQFFGPGTRLTVL.

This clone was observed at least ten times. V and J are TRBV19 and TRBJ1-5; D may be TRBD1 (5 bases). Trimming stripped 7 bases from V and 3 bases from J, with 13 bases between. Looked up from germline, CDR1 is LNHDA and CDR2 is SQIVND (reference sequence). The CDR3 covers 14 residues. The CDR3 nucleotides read TGTGCCAGTAACTCCCAGGGTTTCAATCAGCCCCAGCATTTT. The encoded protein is CASNSQGFNQPQHF.

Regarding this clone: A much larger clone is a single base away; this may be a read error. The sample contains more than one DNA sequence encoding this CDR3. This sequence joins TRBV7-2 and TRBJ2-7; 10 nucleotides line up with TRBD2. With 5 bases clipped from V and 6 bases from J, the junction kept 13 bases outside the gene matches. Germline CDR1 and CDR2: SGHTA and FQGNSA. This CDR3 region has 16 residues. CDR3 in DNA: TGTGCCAGCAGCCTAAGCGTCGCCCTAGCGGGGGCCGAGCAGTACTTC. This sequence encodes CASSLSVALAGAEQYF. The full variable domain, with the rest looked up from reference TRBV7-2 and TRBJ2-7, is GAGVSQSPSNKVTEKGKDVELRCDPISGHTALYWYRQSLGQGLEFLIYFQGNSAPDKSGLPSDRFSAERTGGSVSTLTIQRTQQEDSAVYLCASSLSVALAGAEQYFGPGTRLTVT.

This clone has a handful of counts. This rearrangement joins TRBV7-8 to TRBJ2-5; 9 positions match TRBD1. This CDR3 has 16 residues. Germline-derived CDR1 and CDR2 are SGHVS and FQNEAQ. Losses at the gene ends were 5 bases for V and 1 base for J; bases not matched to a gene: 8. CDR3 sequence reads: CASSPLGQGSQETQYF. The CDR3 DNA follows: TGTGCCAGCAGCCCGCTTGGACAGGGGAGCCAAGAGACCCAGTACTTC.

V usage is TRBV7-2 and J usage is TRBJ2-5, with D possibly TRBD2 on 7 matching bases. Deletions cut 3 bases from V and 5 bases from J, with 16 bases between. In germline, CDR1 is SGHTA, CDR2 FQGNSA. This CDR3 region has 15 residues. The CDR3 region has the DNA TGTGCCAGCAGCTTTAACGGGGGGCCAGGGGAGACCCAGTACTTC. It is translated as CASSFNGGPGETQYF. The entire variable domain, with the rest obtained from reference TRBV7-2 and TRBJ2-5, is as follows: GAGVSQSPSNKVTEKGKDVELRCDPISGHTALYWYRQSLGQGLEFLIYFQGNSAPDKSGLPSDRFSAERTGGSVSTLTIQRTQQEDSAVYLCASSFNGGPGETQYFGPGTRLLVL.

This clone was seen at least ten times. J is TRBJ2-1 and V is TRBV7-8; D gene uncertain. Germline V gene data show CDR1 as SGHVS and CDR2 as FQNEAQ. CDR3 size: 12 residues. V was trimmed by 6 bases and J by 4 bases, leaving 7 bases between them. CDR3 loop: CASSELYNEQFF. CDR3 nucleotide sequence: TGTGCCAGCAGTGAGTTATACAATGAGCAGTTCTTC. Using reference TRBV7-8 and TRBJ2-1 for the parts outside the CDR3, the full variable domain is GAGVSQSPRYKVAKRGQDVALRCDPISGHVSLFWYQQALGQGPEFLTYFQNEAQLDKSGLPSDRFFAERPEGSVSTLKIQRTQQEDSAVYLCASSELYNEQFFGPGTRLTVL.

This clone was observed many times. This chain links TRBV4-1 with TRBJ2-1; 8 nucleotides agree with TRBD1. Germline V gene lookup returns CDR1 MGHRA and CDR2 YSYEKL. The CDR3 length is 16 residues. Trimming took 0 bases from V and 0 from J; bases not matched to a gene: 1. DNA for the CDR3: TGCGCCAGCAGCCAAGACAGGGGGCACTCCTACAATGAGCAGTTCTTC. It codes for CASSQDRGHSYNEQFF.

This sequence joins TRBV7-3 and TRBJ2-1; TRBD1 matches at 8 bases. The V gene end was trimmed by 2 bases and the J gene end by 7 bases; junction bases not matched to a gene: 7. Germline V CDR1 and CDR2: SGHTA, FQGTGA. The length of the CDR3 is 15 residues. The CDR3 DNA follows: TGTGCCAGCAGCTTAGGCGGCAGGGGGCTGAATGAGCAGTTCTTC. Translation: CASSLGGRGLNEQFF.

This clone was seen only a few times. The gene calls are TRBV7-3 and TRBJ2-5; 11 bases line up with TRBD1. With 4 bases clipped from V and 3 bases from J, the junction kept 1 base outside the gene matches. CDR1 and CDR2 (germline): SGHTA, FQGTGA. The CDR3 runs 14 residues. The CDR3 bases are TGTGCCAGCAGCTCGGGACAGGGGGAAGAGACCCAGTACTTC. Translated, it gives CASSSGQGEETQYF.